This entry lists 27 T cell receptor beta chains sequenced from one sample in a study of T cells in localized non-small cell lung cancer. Assay: immunoSEQ multiplex PCR; the TCRdb copy retains only in-frame clones and omits some. The sample lists 20,000 to 25,000 clones, roughly 90% seen once, with approximately 14% in the top ten. The material sequenced was peripheral blood, taken before any cancer treatment. The source is a female donor over 55 with stage I lung adenocarcinoma.

This chain connects TRBV2 to TRBJ2-2; the D call may be TRBD1 or TRBD2 (5 bases each). Trimming shortened V by 6 bases and J by 4 bases, and 12 bases separated the two germline ends. This CDR3 is 14 amino acids long. CDR1 SNHLY and CDR2 FYNNEI come from the germline V gene. CDR3 sequence (DNA): TGTGCCAGCAGAGTGGACGGGACCACCGGGGAGCTGTTTTTT. This sequence encodes CASRVDGTTGELFF.

V and J are TRBV6-1 and TRBJ2-2; D is ambiguous. The germline V and J ends were trimmed by 10 bases and 1 base, with 10 bases remaining between them. Germline V gives CDR1 MNHNS, CDR2 SASEGT. The length of the CDR3 is 13 residues. As DNA, the CDR3 is TGTGCCACTGTAGGGTGGAACACCGGGGAGCTGTTTTTT. Translated: CATVGWNTGELFF.

V gene TRBV9 combines with J gene TRBJ2-7; possible D gene TRBD2, 5 bases. Germline CDR1 SGDLS, CDR2 YYNGEE. The V end was cut by 3 bases, the J end by 5 bases, with 15 bases between. This CDR3 region has 14 residues. CDR3 DNA: TGTGCCAGCAGCGCCGACCGTTTCGGGGACGAGCAGTACTTC. Translating it yields CASSADRFGDEQYF. The entire variable domain, with the rest obtained from reference TRBV9 and TRBJ2-7, is as follows: DSGVTQTPKHLITATGQRVTLRCSPRSGDLSVYWYQQSLDQGLQFLIQYYNGEERAKGNILERFSAQQFPDLHSELNLSSLELGDSALYFCASSADRFGDEQYFGPGTRLTVT.

The V call is TRBV27, the J call TRBJ1-2; D may be TRBD1 (5 bases). Germline V gene lookup returns CDR1 MNHEY and CDR2 SMNVEV (reference sequence). V dropped 3 bases and J dropped 0 bases, with 14 bases sitting between them. This CDR3 spans 16 amino acids. CDR3 DNA sequence: TGTGCCAGCAGTTTTACGACAGAAATAGCTAACTATGGCTACACCTTC. It encodes CASSFTTEIANYGYTF.

The CDR3 DNA sequence: TGTGCCTGGAGCCTTTCAGGGGGGGCTGATGGCTACACCTTC. Residues: CAWSLSGGADGYTF. This chain links TRBV30 with TRBJ1-2; 7 nucleotides align to TRBD1. V shed 3 bases and J 6 bases; nucleotides not matched to a gene: 10. This CDR3 contains 14 residues. The germline V gene encodes CDR1 GTSNPN and CDR2 SVGIG (reference sequence).

Written as DNA, the CDR3 is TGCACCAGCAGTTCACAAAGTCGGGCCAACGTCCTGACTTTC. This codes for CTSSSQSRANVLTF. V usage is TRBV1 and J usage is TRBJ2-6; the table's D call, TRBD1, has no DNA check behind it. TRBV1 is termed a pseudogene. The length of the CDR3 is 14 residues.

This rearrangement joins TRBV5-6 to TRBJ1-1; tentative D call: TRBD1 (5 bases). Trimming pared 0 bases from V and 5 bases from J, leaving 14 bases between. CDR1 and CDR2 (germline): SGHDT, YYEEEE. This CDR3 is built from 15 residues. For the CDR3, the DNA is TGTGCCAGCAGCTTGGTGCGGGGGTACGGAACTGAAGCTTTCTTT. Its protein product is CASSLVRGYGTEAFF.

The rearrangement uses TRBV5-1 and TRBJ2-2; D is unclear. The germline CDR1 and CDR2 sequences are SGHRS and YFSETQ. CDR3 length equals 15 residues. V lost 5 bases, J lost 6 bases, and 17 bases lay in between. The CDR3 nucleotides read TGCGCCAGCAGGTCGGCCCGTGGCGTCGCCGGGGAGCTGTTTTTT. Protein product: CASRSARGVAGELFF.

V and J are TRBV10-3 and TRBJ2-2; TRBD1 is a possible D gene (6 bases). From germline, CDR1 is ENHRY and CDR2 SYGVKD. V dropped 6 bases and J dropped 2 bases, with 13 bases sitting between them. CDR3 length: 15 residues. The CDR3 DNA follows: TGTGCCATCAGCCCTGGGACAACAAACACCGGGGAGCTGTTTTTT. It translates to CAISPGTTNTGELFF.

The V gene is TRBV5-6, the J gene TRBJ2-6, with a weak D call TRBD2 (5 bases). This CDR3 spans 16 amino acids. V lost 4 bases to trimming and J lost 0 bases, with 11 bases between them. Germline V lookup: CDR1 SGHDT, CDR2 YYEEEE. In DNA form, the CDR3 reads TGTGCCAGCAGCCCCCCGGGAAGCTCTGGGGCCAACGTCCTGACTTTC. This encodes CASSPPGSSGANVLTF.

The chain links TRBV11-3 to TRBJ1-2; D perhaps matches TRBD1 (5 bases). CDR3 length: 13 residues. V gave up 3 bases and J gave up 4 bases, with 9 bases separating them. Germline V lookup: CDR1 SGHNT, CDR2 YENEEA. This CDR3 is CASSFDSVYGYTF. CDR3 in DNA: TGTGCCAGCAGCTTCGACAGTGTCTATGGCTACACCTTC.

This chain links TRBV5-1 with TRBJ1-2; D gene unclear. Germline-derived CDR1 and CDR2 are SGHRS and YFSETQ. This CDR3 is 14 amino acids long. The ends were cut back, 0 bases at V and 4 bases at J, with 10 bases in the middle. The CDR3 DNA follows: TGCGCCAGCAGCTTGGAAGGGCGCGGCTATGGCTACACCTTC. The encoded protein is CASSLEGRGYGYTF.

V usage is TRBV29-1 and J usage is TRBJ1-1; a possible D gene is TRBD1 (6 bases). This CDR3 contains 12 residues. Per germline, CDR1 SQVTM and CDR2 ANQGSEA. Trimming removed 7 bases at V and 3 bases at J, with 12 bases between. In DNA, the CDR3 is TGCAGCGCCCAAGGACAGCACACTGAAGCTTTCTTT. Amino acids: CSAQGQHTEAFF.

V gene TRBV10-3 combines with J gene TRBJ2-1; D might be TRBD2 (5 bases). Germline CDR1 reads ENHRY; CDR2 reads SYGVKD. The length of the CDR3 is 15 residues. The germline V and J ends were trimmed by 0 bases and 3 bases, with 9 bases remaining between them. The CDR3 sequence is CAISESASSYNEQFF. The CDR3 nucleotides are TGTGCCATCAGTGAGTCAGCTAGCAGCTACAATGAGCAGTTCTTC.

This chain connects TRBV4-1 to TRBJ2-7; unclear D gene. The CDR3 is 14 residues long. Germline CDR1 is MGHRA and CDR2 is YSYEKL. The V gene lost 0 bases and the J gene lost 2 bases, with 8 bases spanning the gap. CDR3 residues: CASSQDLIPYEQYF. As DNA, the CDR3 is TGCGCCAGCAGCCAAGATCTGATACCCTACGAGCAGTACTTC.

J is TRBJ2-3 and V is TRBV5-1, with D maybe TRBD1 (5 bases). The germline V and J ends were trimmed by 4 bases and 5 bases, with 17 bases remaining between them. In germline, CDR1 is SGHRS, CDR2 YFSETQ. The length of the CDR3 is 15 residues. In nucleotides, the CDR3 is TGCGCCAGCAGCCTTGACAGTTCTCCACTAGATACGCAGTATTTT. Its translation: CASSLDSSPLDTQYF.

The chain has TRBV19 and TRBJ2-7; D not resolved. The CDR3 length is 14 residues. Trimming cost V 1 base and J 5 bases, with 12 bases left between them. The germline V gene encodes CDR1 LNHDA and CDR2 SQIVND (reference sequence). The CDR3 DNA is TGTGCCAGTAGTATAGTGGGGAATGGGAACGAGCAGTACTTC. This encodes CASSIVGNGNEQYF.

The rearrangement joins TRBV27 to TRBJ2-5; 9 nucleotides line up with TRBD2. The V and J ends lost 5 bases and 5 bases, in that order; junction bases with no gene match: 9. Germline assignment: CDR1 MNHEY and CDR2 SMNVEV (reference sequence). The CDR3 runs to 15 residues. Here the CDR3 DNA reads TGTGCCAGCAGTAGCGGCGGGAGGGCCCAGGAGACCCAGTACTTC. Protein sequence: CASSSGGRAQETQYF.

The chain recombines TRBV19 with TRBJ1-5; 9 nucleotides align to TRBD1. The V segment lost 4 bases and the J segment 3 bases; nucleotides outside the gene matches: 10. Per the germline V gene, CDR1 is LNHDA and CDR2 is SQIVND (reference sequence). This CDR3 has 17 amino acids. The CDR3 bases are TGTGCCAGTAGTAATACCGGGACAGGGCTGAACAATCAGCCCCAGCATTTT. The encoded protein is CASSNTGTGLNNQPQHF.

This chain connects TRBV7-9 to TRBJ1-1; D is perhaps TRBD1 (5 bases). Germline V lookup: CDR1 SEHNR, CDR2 FQNEAQ (reference sequence). The CDR3 is 12 amino acids. The V end lost 2 bases, the J end lost 8 bases, and 9 bases lay between the germline ends. CDR3 amino acids: CASSLKGVEAFF. The CDR3 nucleotides read TGTGCCAGCAGCTTAAAAGGGGTAGAAGCTTTCTTT.

The CDR3 region has the DNA TGCAGTGCTAGAGAAAGGAAAGAGCAGTACTTC. Translating gives CSARERKEQYF. The chain recombines TRBV20-1 with TRBJ2-7; D remains unclear. The germline gives CDR1 DFQATT, CDR2 SNEGSKA (reference sequence). The CDR3 covers 11 residues. The V end was cut by 0 bases, the J end by 7 bases, with 7 bases between.

The V gene is TRBV29-1, the J gene TRBJ2-2; D remains unclear. The CDR3 covers 14 residues. Trimming removed 6 bases from V and 5 bases from J, with 16 bases in between. Germline V lookup: CDR1 SQVTM, CDR2 ANQGSEA. The CDR3 nucleotides are TGCAGCGTGATTAACCGGGTTAATACCGGGGAGCTGTTTTTT. Amino acid sequence: CSVINRVNTGELFF.

This chain uses TRBV9 with TRBJ2-7; D may be TRBD1 (5 bases). This CDR3 is built from 14 residues. V gave up 3 bases and J gave up 5 bases, with 15 bases separating them. Germline CDR1 and CDR2: SGDLS and YYNGEE. CDR3 sequence reads: CASSGAGLSNEQYF. The CDR3 DNA follows: TGTGCCAGCAGCGGAGCAGGGTTAAGCAACGAGCAGTACTTC.

This chain uses TRBV29-1 with TRBJ1-1, with TRBD1 matching 11 bases. Germline CDR1 and CDR2: SQVTM and ANQGSEA. With V trimmed by 7 bases and J by 4 bases, 11 bases remained unmatched. This CDR3 spans 15 amino acids. CDR3 bases: TGCAGCGCAAAAGGGACAGGGGGACGGTCCACTGAAGCTTTCTTT. It specifies CSAKGTGGRSTEAFF.

The chain joins TRBV6-5 to TRBJ1-2; D remains unclear. CDR1 and CDR2 (germline): MNHEY, SVGAGI. V shed 9 bases and J shed 5 bases, with 13 bases lying between them. This CDR3 comprises 12 residues. The CDR3 is CASREEGYGYTF. The CDR3 DNA sequence: TGTGCCAGTCGGGAAGAGGGATATGGCTACACCTTC.

This clone was found a few times. The chain uses TRBV27 and TRBJ2-7; 9 bases align to TRBD1. The CDR3 sequence is 13 residues long. With 5 bases clipped from V and 3 bases from J, the junction kept 2 bases outside the gene matches. CDR1 and CDR2 (germline): MNHEY, SMNVEV (reference sequence). The CDR3: CASSRDRDYEQYF. The CDR3 bases are TGTGCCAGCAGTCGGGACAGGGACTACGAGCAGTACTTC.

The table lists this clone with a count of one. The rearrangement joins TRBV9 to TRBJ2-2; D remains ambiguous. CDR1 is SGDLS, CDR2 YYNGEE, per germline. V lost 0 bases and J lost 2, with 8 bases in between. This CDR3 has 15 residues. CDR3 in DNA: TGTGCCAGCAGCGTAGAGACACGCAACACCGGGGAGCTGTTTTTT. It yields the protein CASSVETRNTGELFF.